The 7 T cell receptor beta chains below were found in one sample sequenced in a study of T cells expressing NK-cell markers (dated by TCRdb to the early 2020s). The receptor library was made with 5' RACE. TCRdb records Illumina HiSeq 2000 as the sequencer. TCRdb reprocessed the reads and assigns one entry to each CDR3 protein sequence, leaving out DNA. The record for this sample contains 300,000 to 450,000 distinct CDR3 sequences. 4% to 6.5% of the sample rests with the top ten. Sequenced: blood T cells: a sorted CD56 or NKG2C T cell subset, CD4+ or CD8+ T cells, or bulk PBMC T cells (not recorded which). Receptors were obtained from a man aged 18 to 69 in good health.

This chain uses TRBV6-5 with TRBJ2-6; TCRdb returns TRBD1, unconfirmable since there is no DNA. This CDR3 has 17 amino acids. Germline CDR1 and CDR2: MNHEY and SVGAGI. CDR3 region: CASSYSNTGSGANVLTF.

The chain joins TRBV12-3 or TRBV12-4 to TRBJ2-6; with no DNA, the TCRdb D assignment of TRBD1 cannot be verified. The CDR3 runs to 18 residues. This chain's CDR3 is CASSLGFVGGSGANVLTF.

The V call is TRBV6-5, the J call TRBJ1-4. Germline V gene data show CDR1 as MNHEY and CDR2 as SVGAGI. The CDR3 extends over 13 amino acids. This CDR3 reads CASSYEGSSELFF.

The chain recombines TRBV27 with TRBJ2-6. CDR1 is MNHEY and CDR2 is SMNVEV in the germline V gene (reference sequence). This CDR3 has 15 amino acids. The CDR3 loop reads CASRPIVSGANVLTF.

The chain carries TRBV5-5 and TRBJ2-5; TCRdb indicates TRBD1, and absent DNA this call remains unverified. The germline CDR1 and CDR2 sequences are SGHKS and YYEKEE (reference sequence). There are 15 residues in the CDR3. The CDR3 is CASSRGRNSQETQYF.

The chain uses TRBV11-2 and TRBJ2-3; without DNA, the TCRdb call of TRBD2 cannot be checked. CDR1 SGHAT and CDR2 FQNNGV come from the germline V gene. CDR3 length: 18 amino acids. The CDR3 spells CASSLVGLGTGLTDTQYF. Variable domain in full (rest from reference TRBV11-2 and TRBJ2-3): EAGVAQSPRYKIIEKRQSVAFWCNPISGHATLYWYQQILGQGPKLLIQFQNNGVVDDSQLPKDRFSAERLKGVDSTLKIQPAKLEDSAVYLCASSLVGLGTGLTDTQYFGPGTRLTVL.

The chain combines TRBV6-2 or TRBV6-3 with TRBJ2-1; the D gene TCRdb calls, TRBD2, cannot be checked with no DNA. This CDR3 spans 15 amino acids. The V gene's germline CDR1 is MNHEY and CDR2 SVGEGT. The CDR3 reads CASSQTSGVANEQFF.